These 13 T cell receptor beta chains originate from one sample sequenced in a study of monozygotic twins with inflammatory bowel disease. With the 5' RACE reads reprocessed, TCRdb shows one record per CDR3 protein and no DNA. The table lists approximately 390,000 distinct CDR3 sequences. The sample consisted of blood. The receptors were gathered from a human donor with ulcerative colitis or Crohn's disease, or a healthy co-twin of an affected twin (not recorded which).

The chain employs TRBV4-1 and TRBJ2-7; the D gene TCRdb calls, TRBD1, cannot be checked with no DNA. Germline CDR1 reads MGHRA; CDR2 reads YSYEKL. This CDR3 is built from 17 residues. The CDR3 is CASSQGPSATGRYEQYF.

The chain couples TRBV6-5 to TRBJ2-3; TCRdb calls TRBD1, which cannot be checked without DNA. This CDR3 spans 12 amino acids. Germline CDR1 reads MNHEY; CDR2 reads SVGAGI. CDR3 sequence: CASSLRGGTQYF.

The V and J genes are TRBV7-3 and TRBJ2-1; TCRdb outputs TRBD1, but without DNA this stays unchecked. The CDR3 runs 18 residues. In germline, CDR1 is SGHTA, CDR2 FQGTGA. This CDR3 reads CASSPLPAGTPWGDEQFF.

V usage is TRBV7-3 and J usage is TRBJ2-5; TCRdb's D call of TRBD1 is untestable without DNA. CDR3 length: 15 amino acids. Germline CDR1 and CDR2: SGHTA and FQGTGA. CDR3 region: CASSLSGSRQETQYF.

V usage is TRBV3-1 and J usage is TRBJ1-5. The CDR3 totals 13 residues. CDR1 and CDR2 from the germline V gene are LGHDT and YNNKEL (reference sequence). The CDR3 here is CASSHRIRQPQHF.

The chain employs TRBV3-1 and TRBJ2-1; TCRdb outputs TRBD2, but without DNA this stays unchecked. Germline lookup yields CDR1 LGHDT and CDR2 YNNKEL (reference sequence). The CDR3 has 13 residues. CDR3 sequence reads: CASSHLASNEQFF.

The V call is TRBV11-2, the J call TRBJ1-2. This CDR3 is 14 amino acids long. Germline V CDR1 and CDR2: SGHAT, FQNNGV. This CDR3 is CASSVNLRNYGYTF. The full variable domain, in which reference TRBV11-2 and TRBJ1-2 provide the parts outside the CDR3, is EAGVAQSPRYKIIEKRQSVAFWCNPISGHATLYWYQQILGQGPKLLIQFQNNGVVDDSQLPKDRFSAERLKGVDSTLKIQPAKLEDSAVYLCASSVNLRNYGYTFGSGTRLTVV.

V usage is TRBV19 and J usage is TRBJ2-6; the TCRdb call, TRBD2, lacks DNA for checking. This CDR3 comprises 20 residues. CDR1 is LNHDA and CDR2 is SQIVND in the germline V gene (reference sequence). CDR3 region: CASSTTTLTSGSSGANVLTF.

The chain combines TRBV12-3 or TRBV12-4 with TRBJ2-3; TCRdb designates TRBD1, a call that cannot be tested without DNA. The CDR3 covers 16 residues. CDR3 region: CASSLVPGQGTDTQYF.

The CDR3 region is CASSELAGVYEQYF. The V call is TRBV11-2, the J call TRBJ2-7; TCRdb returns TRBD2, unconfirmable since there is no DNA. This CDR3 spans 14 amino acids. Germline V lookup: CDR1 SGHAT, CDR2 FQNNGV. The entire variable domain, with the rest obtained from reference TRBV11-2 and TRBJ2-7, is as follows: EAGVAQSPRYKIIEKRQSVAFWCNPISGHATLYWYQQILGQGPKLLIQFQNNGVVDDSQLPKDRFSAERLKGVDSTLKIQPAKLEDSAVYLCASSELAGVYEQYFGPGTRLTVT.

CDR3 loop: CSASGYREQFF. The genes are TRBV20-1 and TRBJ2-1. Germline values: CDR1 DFQATT, CDR2 SNEGSKA (reference sequence). CDR3 size: 11 residues.

The chain links TRBV12-2 to TRBJ1-5; TCRdb's D call of TRBD1 is untestable without DNA. TRBV12-2 is labeled a pseudogene. The CDR3 has 13 amino acids. The CDR3 is CASRQQGWQPQHF.

This rearrangement joins TRBV20-1 to TRBJ2-3; the TCRdb call, TRBD1, lacks DNA for checking. Looked up from germline, CDR1 is DFQATT and CDR2 is SNEGSKA (reference sequence). The CDR3 loop spans 18 amino acids. CDR3 sequence reads: CSARAPPPAPGSTDTQYF.